The 25 T cell receptor beta chains presented below share a single source sample, sequenced in a study of blood T cells in healthy people across ages. Using a J-beta primer mix together with a sample-barcoded 5' primer, a second PCR was run for about 6 to 12 cycles. MiXCR, applied by TCRdb to the 5' RACE reads, yields one record per CDR3 protein. Of hundreds of thousands of distinct CDR3 sequences detected, 25% appear once; the ten largest clones hold just under 9.5%. The same data also contributed to another study, on T cells of mothers and their children.

Sequenced sample: blood. These receptor sequences come from a boy younger than 18 in good health.

This clonotype was seen only a few times. V is TRBV12-3 or TRBV12-4 and J is TRBJ2-5, with D perhaps TRBD1 or TRBD2 (5 bases each). Judging by the DNA end, TRBJ2-1 fits better; the J call may be wrong. The CDR3 sequence is 13 residues long. CDR3 sequence: CASSLVGEPEQFF. The CDR3 DNA reads TGTGCCAGCAGTTTAGTGGGGGAGCCCGAGCAGTTCTTC.

This clonotype was found once. J is TRBJ2-4 and V is TRBV7-2; D remains ambiguous. Germline CDR1 is SGHTA and CDR2 is FQGNSA. Between the trimmed V and J ends, which lost 8 bases and 4 bases, there was a span of 15 bases. The CDR3 totals 14 residues. CDR3 sequence reads: CASSTRVGKNIQYF. CDR3 sequence (DNA): TGTGCCAGCTCAACAAGGGTCGGGAAAAACATTCAGTACTTC.

The CDR3 loop is CAISGSGGTEAFF. CDR3 sequence (DNA): TGTGCCATCAGTGGTAGCGGAGGAACTGAAGCTTTCTTT. The chain has TRBV10-3 and TRBJ1-1; D remains ambiguous. The CDR3 runs 13 residues. The V end was cut by 4 bases, the J end by 5 bases, with 11 bases between. Per germline, CDR1 ENHRY and CDR2 SYGVKD.

The chain employs TRBV2 and TRBJ2-1, with D unclear. The germline gives CDR1 SNHLY, CDR2 FYNNEI. With 6 bases removed from V and 0 bases from J, the gap between germline ends came to 12 bases. This CDR3 has 15 residues. In DNA, the CDR3 is TGTGCCAGCAGAAATAAGGTTTTCTCCTACAATGAGCAGTTCTTC. This encodes CASRNKVFSYNEQFF.

This clonotype was observed a few times. The chain couples TRBV9 to TRBJ1-3; D is unresolved. Trimming took 3 bases from V and 7 from J, leaving 8 bases between them. Per the germline V gene, CDR1 is SGDLS and CDR2 is YYNGEE. This CDR3 contains 12 residues. The CDR3 sequence is CASSGTANTIYF. The CDR3 coding sequence is TGTGCCAGCAGCGGGACCGCCAACACCATATATTTT.

J is TRBJ2-7 and V is TRBV28; TRBD1 matches 8 bases. The ends lost 7 bases at V and 1 base at J; junction bases unmatched: 9. In germline, CDR1 is MDHEN, CDR2 SYDVKM. This CDR3 has 15 amino acids. Written as DNA, the CDR3 is TGTGCCAGCACCACGCCAGGGGGCAATTCCTACGAGCAGTACTTC. Amino acid sequence: CASTTPGGNSYEQYF.

This clonotype was seen a few times. The chain carries TRBV12-5 and TRBJ2-5; 8 bases line up with TRBD2. CDR3 length: 15 amino acids. Trimming removed 2 bases from V and 9 bases from J; junction bases left unmatched: 11. CDR1 LGHNT and CDR2 FRNRAP come from the germline V gene. CDR3 protein: CASGLFSGALDAQYF. CDR3 nucleotide sequence: TGTGCTAGTGGTTTGTTTAGCGGGGCCCTGGATGCCCAGTACTTC.

V and J are TRBV29-1 and TRBJ1-2; 10 bases align to TRBD1. The V segment lost 2 bases and the J segment 6 bases; nucleotides outside the gene matches: 3. This CDR3 has 13 residues. In germline, CDR1 is SQVTM, CDR2 ANQGSEA. CDR3: CSVEMTGGNGYTF. CDR3 nucleotide sequence: TGCAGCGTTGAAATGACAGGGGGCAATGGCTACACCTTC.

This chain connects TRBV18 to TRBJ1-1; D possibly corresponds to TRBD1 (5 bases). Germline CDR1 reads KGHSH; CDR2 reads LQKENI. V was trimmed by 2 bases and J by 3 bases, leaving 13 bases between them. This CDR3 contains 15 residues. The CDR3 DNA reads as TGTGCCAGCTCACCAGCGGGGGTTAAGGACACTGAAGCTTTCTTT. It codes for CASSPAGVKDTEAFF.

This chain links TRBV4-3 with TRBJ2-5; D is perhaps TRBD1 (5 bases). The CDR3 is 15 amino acids. Per germline, CDR1 LGHNA and CDR2 YSLEER. The germline V and J ends were trimmed by 0 bases and 3 bases, with 11 bases remaining between them. CDR3: CASSQEWGREETQYF. In DNA, the CDR3 is TGCGCCAGCAGCCAAGAGTGGGGCCGTGAAGAGACCCAGTACTTC.

The chain carries TRBV6-1 and TRBJ1-5, with D uncertain. The V gene lost 0 bases and the J gene lost 5 bases, with 5 bases spanning the gap. The CDR3 covers 13 residues. Germline CDR1 and CDR2: MNHNS and SASEGT. The CDR3 region has the DNA TGTGCCAGCAGTGAAGCCGGGTATCAGCCCCAGCATTTT. It translates to CASSEAGYQPQHF.

Only a few counts were recorded for this clonotype. This rearrangement joins TRBV6-2 or TRBV6-3 to TRBJ2-1; the D gene is possibly TRBD2 (5 bases). CDR1 and CDR2 from the germline V gene are MNHEY and SVGEGT. This CDR3 region has 14 residues. The V gene lost 6 bases and the J gene lost 1 base, with 10 bases spanning the gap. In DNA, the CDR3 is TGTGCCAGCAGGCCTTCGGGGTCCTACAATGAGCAGTTCTTC. Protein sequence: CASRPSGSYNEQFF.

This CDR3 is CASEGTATYEQYF. The CDR3 DNA follows: TGTGCCAGCGAAGGGACAGCAACCTACGAGCAGTACTTC. V and J are TRBV18 and TRBJ2-5; 7 positions match TRBD1. The J call is doubtful: the DNA matches TRBJ2-7 better. The CDR3 length is 13 residues. Germline V gives CDR1 KGHSH, CDR2 LQKENI.

This clonotype was picked up a small number of times. The chain combines TRBV6-1 with TRBJ2-7; tentative D call: TRBD2 (6 bases). This CDR3 has 15 amino acids. The V gene's germline CDR1 is MNHNS and CDR2 SASEGT. V was pared by 2 bases and J by 2 bases, with 13 bases between. The CDR3 DNA reads TGTGCCAGCAGTGAATCGGCTAGCGCGACCTACGAGCAGTACTTC. Amino acid sequence: CASSESASATYEQYF.

This clonotype has more than one count but fewer than ten. CDR3 loop: CASSKTGGTQYF. The CDR3 bases are TGTGCCAGCAGCAAGACAGGGGGTACGCAGTATTTT. V and J are TRBV28 and TRBJ2-3; 9 bases align to TRBD1. V gave up 6 bases and J gave up 8 bases; unmatched junction bases: 3. Germline CDR1 reads MDHEN; CDR2 reads SYDVKM. CDR3 length equals 12 residues.

This clonotype occurred many times. The gene calls are TRBV2 and TRBJ1-1; D is ambiguous. The CDR3 runs 9 residues. CDR1 is SNHLY, CDR2 FYNNEI, per germline. The V gene lost 10 bases and the J gene lost 8 bases, with 8 bases spanning the gap. The CDR3 coding sequence is TGTGCCATCGGACGGGAAGCTTTCTTT. This encodes CAIGREAFF.

The gene calls are TRBV10-3 and TRBJ1-2; D unclear. The ends were cut back, 2 bases at V and 4 bases at J, with 8 bases in the middle. Per the germline V gene, CDR1 is ENHRY and CDR2 is SYGVKD. This CDR3 spans 13 amino acids. The CDR3 region has the DNA TGTGCCATCAGTGAGGAGGGCTTCTATGGCTACACCTTC. Protein sequence: CAISEEGFYGYTF.

J is TRBJ2-5 and V is TRBV20-1; 9 nucleotides agree with TRBD1. The CDR3 is 15 residues long. Germline loops: CDR1 DFQATT, CDR2 SNEGSKA (reference sequence). The V segment lost 4 bases and the J segment 2 bases; nucleotides outside the gene matches: 8. The CDR3 loop is CSAIPGTGSQETQYF. As DNA, the CDR3 is TGCAGTGCTATTCCCGGGACAGGGTCTCAAGAGACCCAGTACTTC.

The chain combines TRBV18 with TRBJ1-1, with D unclear. The V gene lost 1 base and the J gene lost 1 base, with 10 bases spanning the gap. This CDR3 contains 15 residues. Germline V lookup: CDR1 KGHSH, CDR2 LQKENI. In DNA form, the CDR3 reads TGTGCCAGCTCACCACGGGTGGATCAGAACACTGAAGCTTTCTTT. This encodes CASSPRVDQNTEAFF.

This clonotype occurred a few times. With a much larger clone just one base away, this may be a read error. V and J are TRBV12-3 or TRBV12-4 and TRBJ2-7, with D tentatively TRBD1 or TRBD2 (7 bases each). V was shortened by 5 bases and J by 7 bases, with 15 bases between the two germline ends. The CDR3 has 13 amino acids. The CDR3 DNA is TGTGCCAGCAGTCGTTGCCAGGGGGGGGAGCAGTACTTC. It is translated as CASSRCQGGEQYF.

The chain uses TRBV7-6 and TRBJ1-6, with unresolved D. The germline V and J ends were trimmed by 0 bases and 0 bases, with 9 bases remaining between them. The length of the CDR3 is 17 residues. CDR1 is SGHVS, CDR2 FNYEAQ, per germline. The CDR3 DNA follows: TGTGCCAGCAGCTTAGCGGCGGGTAGCTCCTATAATTCACCCCTCCACTTT. It codes for CASSLAAGSSYNSPLHF.

The gene calls are TRBV7-2 and TRBJ2-3, with D maybe TRBD2 (6 bases). V was pared by 1 base and J by 7 bases, with 12 bases between. The CDR3 is 14 residues long. Germline assignment: CDR1 SGHTA and CDR2 FQGNSA. The CDR3 loop is CASSLGHAGNTQYF. The CDR3 coding sequence is TGTGCCAGCAGCTTAGGTCATGCGGGGAATACGCAGTATTTT.

The table lists this clonotype with a few counts. The J gene is TRBJ1-2, the V gene TRBV5-1; D may be TRBD1 (5 bases). This CDR3 contains 13 residues. Between the trimmed V and J ends, which lost 2 bases and 7 bases, there was a span of 12 bases. The germline CDR1 and CDR2 sequences are SGHRS and YFSETQ. The CDR3 region has the DNA TGCGCCAGCAGCTTAGAGGGGCACGGTGGCTACACCTTC. Translation: CASSLEGHGGYTF.

This clonotype was picked up a small number of times. The chain joins TRBV5-5 to TRBJ2-1; possibly TRBD2 for D (6 bases). The CDR3 totals 17 residues. Germline CDR1 reads SGHKS; CDR2 reads YYEKEE (reference sequence). V gave up 0 bases and J gave up 0 bases, with 13 bases separating them. The CDR3 DNA reads as TGTGCCAGCAGCTTGGAGGGCGGGATGAGCTCCTACAATGAGCAGTTCTTC. It codes for CASSLEGGMSSYNEQFF.

Here the CDR3 reads CASGLVLAPYEQYF. CDR3 bases: TGTGCTAGTGGTTTGGTACTAGCCCCATACGAGCAGTACTTC. This sequence joins TRBV12-5 and TRBJ2-7; D is possibly TRBD2 (6 bases). The V and J ends lost 0 bases and 4 bases respectively, with 10 bases between them. Germline V gene lookup returns CDR1 LGHNT and CDR2 FRNRAP. The CDR3 extends over 14 amino acids.